These T cell receptor beta chains were read from a single sample in a study of blood T cell repertoires in COVID-19. Using immunoSEQ multiplex PCR, the repertoire was profiled, and TCRdb retains in-frame clones only, with some absent. The table records about 190,000 clones, around nine tenths of them present only once. Sequencing input: peripheral blood. The receptors come from a man between 25 and 39 years old with acute or convalescent COVID-19. Each CDR3 is given without its conserved first and last residue. Fields, in order: D gene, V gene, clone size, CDR3 length, CDR3 protein. The D gene is left open where the match is weak. The size of a clone is reported for some rows only, either as once, few or many, or as a class for expanded clones.

NA TRBV6-4 NA 12 ASSVSWTSGEQF
NA TRBV12-3/TRBV12-4 NA 11 ASSPRGRQPQH
TRBD2 TRBV9 NA 14 ASSARFGSGYNEQF
NA TRBV18 NA 15 ASSPREAGGYQETQY
NA TRBV27 NA 11 ASRTTGLNEQF
NA TRBV5-1 NA 10 ASSGGGIDYT
NA TRBV7-8 NA 15 ASSSPGWQRVNYEQY
NA TRBV10-2 NA 12 ASSLLLTDYEQY
NA TRBV7-9 once 13 ASSSGPGGNQPQH
TRBD2 TRBV28 NA 9 ASGLAGELF
TRBD1 TRBV7-9 NA 15 ASSLSRRGTGLYGYT
TRBD1 TRBV12-3/TRBV12-4 NA 11 ASTPQGAVGYT
TRBD2 TRBV7-2 NA 13 ASRLGTSGGGTQY
TRBD1 TRBV2 once 15 ASSAGTGGQLNYGYT
NA TRBV28 NA 10 ASRRVVSPLH
TRBD1 TRBV30 NA 13 AWIGQALPTGELF
TRBD2 TRBV19 NA 12 ASRSGGVPNEQF
NA TRBV12-3/TRBV12-4 NA 11 ASSGAMNTEAF
TRBD1 TRBV6-5 once 13 ASSPGTGATYEQY
TRBD2 TRBV6-5 NA 13 ASSLREVGTGELF
NA TRBV4-1 NA 14 ASSQEGGGARQPQH
NA TRBV18 NA 11 ASSLGRQETQY
TRBD1 TRBV7-9 NA 15 ASSLGDRGINTGELF
TRBD2 TRBV5-4 NA 16 ASSPPGLAGGLGDTQY
NA TRBV7-6 NA 11 ASSPGVADTQY
NA TRBV19 NA 11 ASSIMRSAEAF
TRBD2 TRBV5-1 NA 17 ASSSTKGLAGASYNEQF
TRBD1 TRBV18 NA 14 ASSPTGQGTNQPQH
TRBD1 TRBV5-1 NA 13 ASSPGQGAYNEQF
TRBD1 TRBV4-1 NA 15 ASSQKKDRGPGNTIY
NA TRBV27 NA 14 ASSLSGDSYNSPLH
NA TRBV30 NA 13 AWNLFQTVADTQY
TRBD1 TRBV5-1 once 13 ASSPTTGAQEGYT
NA TRBV5-1 NA 12 ASSLMGPEETQY
TRBD1 TRBV28 NA 14 ASSLGGSGGWTEAF
TRBD1 TRBV5-1 NA 13 ASSLRRGVEEKLF
NA TRBV9 NA 12 ASSANLIDEKLF
NA TRBV27 NA 12 ASQVFRPLYGYT
TRBD2 TRBV6-6 NA 15 ASSPGGRGATPYEQY
TRBD2 TRBV3-1/TRBV3-2 NA 13 ASSRSGRAFYEQF
NA TRBV5-1 NA 11 ASSLGTDSPLH
NA TRBV6-2/TRBV6-3 NA 9 ASSFYYEQY
NA TRBV30 NA 12 AWSVRQGLSPLH
NA TRBV11-2 NA 12 ASSPQPTNEKLF
NA TRBV18 NA 15 ASSPIQPASGANVLT
NA TRBV28 few 10 ASNRNNYGYT
TRBD2 TRBV5-1 once 12 ASSPQRESYEQY
NA TRBV14 NA 12 ASSPPGMNTEAF
NA TRBV5-1 NA 13 ASSSRRGDLGAQY
NA TRBV5-4 once 13 ASSLGRSSYNEQF
NA TRBV7-9 NA 13 ASSLVGAQGNEQF
NA TRBV30 NA 12 AWRLTLTQNEQF
NA TRBV2 NA 11 ASSEGGFQKAF
NA TRBV3-1/TRBV3-2 NA 11 ASSQARRGEQY